This T cell receptor (beta chain) was sequenced for a study of T cells after yellow fever vaccination. Study-wide context: Preparing low-cell-number fractions relied on SMART-Seq v4 Ultra Low Input.

Between the trimmed V and J ends, which lost 7 bases and 3 bases, there was a span of 19 bases. This CDR3 spans 16 amino acids. Germline loops: CDR1 MNHEY, CDR2 SVGEGT. This clonotype showed up just a few times. Its target is not known. TCRdb re-analysed the 5' RACE reads in MiXCR, keeping a single row per CDR3 protein. There are 230,000 or so distinct CDR3 sequences in the sample; 6.7% occur only once, and approximately 1.1% lies in the top ten. Study results and limitations: The study re-detected most primary-vaccination clones after the booster (96% CD4, roughly 88% CD8).

This clonotype was obtained from a man younger than 45 who received the YFV17D yellow fever vaccine. Specimen: CD4+ T cells sorted from PBMCs, collected on the day of the yellow fever booster vaccination. V is TRBV6-2 or TRBV6-3 and J is TRBJ2-1, with D possibly being TRBD1 or TRBD2 (6 bases each). DNA of the CDR3: TGTGCCAGCACCCCAGCATCGGGGGCGGGCTACAATGAGCAGTTCTTC. Protein sequence: CASTPASGAGYNEQFF.